This section outlines one TCR beta chain sequence together with its context. Its antigen remains unidentified. These data come from a study of T cell responses to AZD1222 COVID-19 vaccine. The table came from immunoSEQ multiplex PCR; TCRdb's copy has only in-frame clones and leaves some out. The table includes 130,000 to 150,000 clones, approximately 90% detected once. Study-level results: Donors were chiefly white British, with a greater number of females, and clonal diversity was perhaps underestimated.

The CDR3 is made up of 15 amino acids. The V end lost 1 base, the J end lost 5 bases, and 12 bases lay between the germline ends. CDR1 MNHEY and CDR2 SMNVEV come from the germline V gene (reference sequence). Some second doses came at about 4 weeks and others at about 12 weeks; these were pooled. The sequence was collected from an adult who received the AZD1222 COVID-19 vaccine. The V call is TRBV27, the J call TRBJ2-1; D may be TRBD2 (6 bases). Material: peripheral blood, obtained 28 days after the second AZD1222 dose. The CDR3 region has the DNA TGTGCCAGCAGTTTATTGGCGGGGAGCAACAATGAGCAGTTCTTC. This translates into CASSLLAGSNNEQFF.